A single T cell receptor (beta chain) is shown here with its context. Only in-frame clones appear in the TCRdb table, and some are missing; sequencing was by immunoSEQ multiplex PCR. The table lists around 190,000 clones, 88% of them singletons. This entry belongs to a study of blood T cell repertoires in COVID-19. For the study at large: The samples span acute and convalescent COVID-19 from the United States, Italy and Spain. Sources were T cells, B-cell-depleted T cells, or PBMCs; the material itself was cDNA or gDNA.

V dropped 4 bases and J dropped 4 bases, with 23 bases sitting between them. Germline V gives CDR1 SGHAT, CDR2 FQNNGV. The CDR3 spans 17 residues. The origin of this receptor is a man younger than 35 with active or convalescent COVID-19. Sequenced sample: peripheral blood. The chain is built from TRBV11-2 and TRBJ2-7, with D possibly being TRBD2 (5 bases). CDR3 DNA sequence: TGTGCCAGCAGCTCAGTTTCGCACCGGACTGGAAGTTACGAGCAGTACTTC. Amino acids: CASSSVSHRTGSYEQYF.